Below, 9 T cell receptor beta chains from the same sample are listed, as sequenced in a study of blood T cell repertoires in COVID-19. TCRdb keeps only in-frame clones here, not all; method: immunoSEQ multiplex PCR. Of about 67,000 clones listed, around 87% were seen once; the top ten hold approximately 5%. The sample taken for sequencing was peripheral blood. The receptor set was obtained from a man aged 50-59 years with active COVID-19.

The chain is built from TRBV7-2 and TRBJ1-2, with a possible D match to TRBD1 (5 bases). V was pared by 4 bases and J by 4 bases, with 10 bases between. CDR3 length: 13 amino acids. CDR1 and CDR2 (germline): SGHTA, FQGNSA. The CDR3 loop is CASSSGHLYGYTF. CDR3 DNA: TGTGCCAGCAGCTCCGGACACCTCTATGGCTACACCTTC.

This chain links TRBV7-8 with TRBJ1-5; 10 nucleotides match TRBD1. The V gene end was trimmed by 4 bases and the J gene end by 3 bases; junction bases not matched to a gene: 9. Germline CDR1 SGHVS, CDR2 FQNEAQ. This CDR3 is 17 amino acids long. The CDR3 reads CASSSFGTGDTNQPQHF. CDR3 bases: TGTGCCAGCAGCTCATTTGGGACAGGGGACACCAATCAGCCCCAGCATTTT.

The rearrangement uses TRBV13 and TRBJ2-7; maybe TRBD2 (6 bases). CDR1 and CDR2 (germline): PRHDT, FYEKMQ (reference sequence). The CDR3 loop spans 15 amino acids. Between the trimmed V and J ends, which lost 5 bases and 2 bases, there was a span of 16 bases. For the CDR3, the DNA is TGTGCCAGCAGCGAAACCGGGACTCCTCCCTACGAGCAGTACTTC. Residues: CASSETGTPPYEQYF.

The chain is built from TRBV19 and TRBJ1-1; D is perhaps TRBD1 (5 bases). The V gene's germline CDR1 is LNHDA and CDR2 SQIVND (reference sequence). This CDR3 comprises 12 residues. Deletions cut 11 bases from V and 0 bases from J, with 10 bases between. CDR3 nucleotide sequence: TGTGCCGCGGGGGGATTGAACACTGAAGCTTTCTTT. This translates into CAAGGLNTEAFF.

The chain links TRBV13 to TRBJ2-5, with 11 bases fitting TRBD2. J was trimmed by 4 bases and V by 4 bases; bases with no gene match: 8. This CDR3 is built from 16 residues. The V gene's germline CDR1 is PRHDT and CDR2 FYEKMQ (reference sequence). CDR3 residues: CASSSLSGRGAETQYF. CDR3 in DNA: TGTGCCAGCAGCTCTCTTAGCGGGAGGGGTGCAGAGACCCAGTACTTC.

This clone came up a few times. This rearrangement joins TRBV29-1 to TRBJ2-2; 7 bases match TRBD2. The V gene's germline CDR1 is SQVTM and CDR2 ANQGSEA. With V trimmed by 7 bases and J by 6 bases, 2 bases remained unmatched. CDR3 length equals 11 residues. The CDR3 loop reads CSAGLAGELFF. The DNA of the CDR3 is TGCAGCGCCGGACTAGCCGGGGAGCTGTTTTTT.

The chain couples TRBV12-3 or TRBV12-4 to TRBJ2-5, with 7 nucleotides matching TRBD2. The CDR3 is 13 residues long. J gave up 2 bases and V 5 bases, and 2 bases lay outside the gene matches. CDR3 loop: CASSRGVQETQYF. The CDR3 coding sequence is TGTGCCAGCAGTCGGGGGGTGCAAGAGACCCAGTACTTC.

The V gene is TRBV29-1, the J gene TRBJ1-2; D ambiguous. Germline V gene data show CDR1 as SQVTM and CDR2 as ANQGSEA. This CDR3 region has 15 residues. The germline V and J ends were trimmed by 1 base and 8 bases, with 20 bases remaining between them. Here the CDR3 DNA reads TGCAGCGTTGAAGGGGCAGGAGGGAGGTATGGGGGCTACACCTTC. Amino acid sequence: CSVEGAGGRYGGYTF.

CDR3 in DNA: TGCGCCAGCAGCCAACAGGGAAACACCGGGGAGCTGTTTTTT. Translated, it gives CASSQQGNTGELFF. V gene TRBV4-1 combines with J gene TRBJ2-2; tentatively, D is TRBD1 (5 bases). The CDR3 is made up of 14 amino acids. Germline CDR1 is MGHRA and CDR2 is YSYEKL. With 2 bases removed from V and 2 bases from J, the gap between germline ends came to 6 bases.